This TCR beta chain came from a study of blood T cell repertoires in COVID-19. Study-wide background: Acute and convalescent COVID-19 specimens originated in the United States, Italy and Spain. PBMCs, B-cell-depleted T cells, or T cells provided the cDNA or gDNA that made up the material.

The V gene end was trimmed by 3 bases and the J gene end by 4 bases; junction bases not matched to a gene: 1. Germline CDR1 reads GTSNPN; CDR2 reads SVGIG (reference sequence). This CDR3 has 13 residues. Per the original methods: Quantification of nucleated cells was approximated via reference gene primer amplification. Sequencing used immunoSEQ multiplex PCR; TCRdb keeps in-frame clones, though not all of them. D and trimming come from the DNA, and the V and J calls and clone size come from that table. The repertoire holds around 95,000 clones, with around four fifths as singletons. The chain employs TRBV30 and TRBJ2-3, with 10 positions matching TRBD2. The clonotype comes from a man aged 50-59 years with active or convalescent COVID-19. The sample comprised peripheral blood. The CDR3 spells CAWRGLASDTQYF. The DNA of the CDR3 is TGTGCCTGGAGGGGACTAGCGTCAGATACGCAGTATTTT.